Listed below are T cell receptor beta chains from one sample, sequenced in a study of cytomegalovirus exposure and HLA in healthy donors. The repertoire was sequenced with immunoSEQ multiplex PCR; TCRdb's copy has only in-frame clones and lacks some. The data hold about 150,000 clones, with around 79% observed a single time. Material for sequencing was PBMCs. The receptors were gathered from a man aged 25 to 40 in good health and CMV-seropositive. Each CDR3 is given with its conserved first and last residue. The order of the fields is J gene, V gene, D gene, clone size, CDR3 DNA, CDR3 protein. D genes are given only for firm matches. A clone size is listed for some rows: how often the clone was seen (once, few, many), or a class if it is expanded.

>TRBJ2-1|TRBV10-3|NA|NA
TGTGCCATCAGTGAGCGGGAAATGTCCAATGAGCAGTTCTTC
CAISEREMSNEQFF
>TRBJ1-1|TRBV6-5|NA|few
TGTGCCAGCAGTTACTCGCGGGGGGCCACTGAAGCTTTCTTT
CASSYSRGATEAFF
>TRBJ2-3|TRBV28|NA|NA
TGTGCCACCCGTGGGGGGGCCGTAAACACAGATACGCAGTATTTT
CATRGGAVNTDTQYF
>TRBJ2-5|TRBV29-1|NA|NA
TGCAGCGTTGGAAGGACAGAAACAAACTTGTACCAAGAGACCCAGTACTTC
CSVGRTETNLYQETQYF
>TRBJ1-6|TRBV7-8|TRBD1|NA
TGTGCCAGCAATCCAGGGGGTAATTCACCCCTCCACTTT
CASNPGGNSPLHF
>TRBJ1-2|TRBV6-1|NA|NA
TGTGCCAGCAGTGAAAGTTTAGTTAACTATGGCTACACCTTC
CASSESLVNYGYTF
>TRBJ1-1|TRBV19|TRBD1|NA
TGTGCCAGTAGTACGACAGGGAGCACTGAAGCTTTCTTT
CASSTTGSTEAFF
>TRBJ2-2|TRBV7-6|TRBD1|NA
TGTGCCAGCAGCTTAGGGACAGGGGCCCAGACCGGGGAGCTGTTTTTT
CASSLGTGAQTGELFF
>TRBJ1-1|TRBV18|NA|NA
TGTGCCAGCTCACCACCATTCTACGAGGCTTTCTTT
CASSPPFYEAFF
>TRBJ1-1|TRBV6-4|NA|NA
TGTGCCAGCAGTGACTCGAAGTCGGGTGAAGCTTTCTTT
CASSDSKSGEAFF
>TRBJ1-5|TRBV11-3|TRBD1|NA
TGTGCCAGCAGCTCATATCAGGGACAGGGGGTCAATCAGCCCCAGCATTTT
CASSSYQGQGVNQPQHF